This TCR beta chain is from a study of identifying expanded T cells in peripheral blood. This CDR3 region has 14 residues. Trimming removed 1 base at V and 0 bases at J, with 4 bases between. Germline assignment: CDR1 SNHLY and CDR2 FYNNEI. TCRdb's copy holds only in-frame clones and misses some; the assay was immunoSEQ multiplex PCR. The data show around 99,000 clones, about 87% seen once. General study results and limits: Approximately 2-week clone count variance significantly increased as total template count grew. Differentially abundant clones: around 1.2 between replicates, 15 to 17 at around 15 days, more than 18 at four.

On this clone itself: The antigen remains undetermined.

This TCR was recovered from a person between 18 and 75 years old in good health. The rearrangement links TRBV2 to TRBJ1-5; D unclear. The material sequenced was blood. This CDR3 is CASSEDSSNQPQHF. Written as DNA, the CDR3 is TGTGCCAGCAGTGAAGACAGTAGCAATCAGCCCCAGCATTTT. Looking up the rest from reference TRBV2 and TRBJ1-5 gives the full variable domain: EPEVTQTPSHQVTQMGQEVILRCVPISNHLYFYWYRQILGQKVEFLVSFYNNEISEKSEIFDDQFSVERPDGSNFTLKIRSTKLEDSAMYFCASSEDSSNQPQHFGDGTRLSIL.